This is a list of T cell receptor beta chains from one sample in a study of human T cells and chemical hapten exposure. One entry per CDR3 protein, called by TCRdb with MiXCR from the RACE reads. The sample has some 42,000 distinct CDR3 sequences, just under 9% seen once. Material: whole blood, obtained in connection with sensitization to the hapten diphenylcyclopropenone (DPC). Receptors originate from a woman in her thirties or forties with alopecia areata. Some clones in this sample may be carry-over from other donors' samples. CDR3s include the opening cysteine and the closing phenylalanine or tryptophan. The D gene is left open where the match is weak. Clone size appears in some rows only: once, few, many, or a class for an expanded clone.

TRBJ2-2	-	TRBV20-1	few	CSALRGATGELFF	TGCAGTGCCCTCCGGGGGGCCACCGGGGAGCTGTTTTTT
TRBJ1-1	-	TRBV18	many	CASSDAVLNTEAFF	TGTGCCAGCTCAGACGCTGTCTTGAACACTGAAGCTTTCTTT
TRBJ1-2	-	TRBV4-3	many	CASSQVPSADGYTF	TGCGCCAGCAGCCAAGTCCCTAGTGCCGATGGCTACACCTTC
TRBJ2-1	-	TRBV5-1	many	CASSPGRHNEQFF	TGCGCCAGCAGCCCAGGACGGCACAATGAGCAGTTCTTC
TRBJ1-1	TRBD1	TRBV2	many	CASISGGAGMNTEAFF	TGTGCCAGCATATCAGGGGGCGCAGGAATGAACACTGAAGCTTTCTTT
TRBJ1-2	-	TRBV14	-	CASSQVGVHGYTF	TGTGCCAGCAGCCAAGTGGGTGTCCATGGCTACACCTTC
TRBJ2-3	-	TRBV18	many	CASSPRGLGTDTQYF	TGTGCCAGCTCACCACGGGGCTTAGGCACAGATACGCAGTATTTT
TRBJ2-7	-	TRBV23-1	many	CASSQSGRKTSYEQYF	TGCGCCAGCAGTCAGTCGGGACGGAAAACCTCCTACGAGCAGTACTTC
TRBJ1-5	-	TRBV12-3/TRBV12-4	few	CASRAGGLDNQPQHF	TGTGCCAGCAGGGCGGGGGGTTTGGACAATCAGCCCCAGCATTTT
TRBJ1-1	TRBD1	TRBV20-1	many	CSAGGQGMNTEAFF	TGCAGTGCCGGCGGACAGGGGATGAACACTGAAGCTTTCTTT
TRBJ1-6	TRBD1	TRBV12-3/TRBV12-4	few	CASSFVQGAGNSPLHF	TGTGCCAGCAGTTTCGTACAGGGGGCTGGGAATTCACCCCTCCACTTT
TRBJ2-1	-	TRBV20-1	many	CSAEGSYNEQFF	TGCAGCGCGGAGGGATCCTACAATGAGCAGTTCTTC
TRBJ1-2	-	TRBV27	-	CATGTGYGYTF	TGTGCCACGGGAACAGGCTATGGCTACACCTTC
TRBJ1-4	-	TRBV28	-	CASSSASDEKLFF	TGTGCCAGCAGCAGTGCATCTGATGAAAAACTGTTTTTT
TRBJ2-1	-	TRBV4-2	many	CASSQDLREREQFF	TGTGCCAGCAGCCAAGATCTTCGGGAGCGTGAGCAGTTCTTC
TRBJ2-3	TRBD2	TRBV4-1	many	CASKPGTGGQGTDTQYF	TGCGCCAGTAAACCAGGGACGGGGGGGCAGGGCACAGATACGCAGTATTTT
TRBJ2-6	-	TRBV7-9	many	CASSTNSAVYSGANVLTF	TGTGCCAGCAGCACAAACAGCGCGGTTTACTCTGGGGCCAACGTCCTGACTTTC
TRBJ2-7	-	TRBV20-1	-	CSARVLALYEQYF	TGCAGTGCTAGAGTTCTAGCCCTCTACGAGCAGTACTTC
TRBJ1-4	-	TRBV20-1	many	CSARDYRVTNEKLFF	TGCAGTGCTAGAGATTATCGAGTAACTAATGAAAAACTGTTTTTT
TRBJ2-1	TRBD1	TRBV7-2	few	CASSHRGQGRRGNEQFF	TGTGCCAGCAGCCACCGTGGACAGGGAAGACGAGGCAATGAGCAGTTCTTC
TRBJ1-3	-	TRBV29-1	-	CSVGLISGNTIYF	TGCAGCGTGGGACTGATCTCTGGAAACACCATATATTTT
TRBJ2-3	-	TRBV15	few	CATSRDTDTQYF	TGTGCCACCAGCAGAGACACAGATACGCAGTATTTT
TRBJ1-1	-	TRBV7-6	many	CASSLTRDTEAFF	TGTGCCAGCAGCTTAACCCGGGACACTGAAGCTTTCTTT
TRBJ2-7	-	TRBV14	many	CASSQVREQYF	TGTGCCAGCAGCCAAGTACGCGAGCAGTACTTC
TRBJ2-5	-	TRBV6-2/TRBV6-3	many	CASRDWLGETQYF	TGTGCCTCCCGGGACTGGCTGGGAGAGACCCAGTACTTC
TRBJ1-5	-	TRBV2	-	CASSEKKSRNQPQHF	TGTGCCAGCAGTGAAAAGAAATCCCGCAATCAGCCCCAGCATTTT
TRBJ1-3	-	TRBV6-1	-	CASSAGSSGNTIYF	TGTGCCAGCAGTGCGGGGTCCTCTGGAAACACCATATATTTT
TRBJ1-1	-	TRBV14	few	CASSQLKDRNTEAFF	TGTGCCAGCAGCCAACTTAAGGATCGGAACACTGAAGCTTTCTTT
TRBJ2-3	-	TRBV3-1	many	CASSQGHATDTQYF	TGTGCCAGCAGCCAGGGACATGCCACAGATACGCAGTATTTT
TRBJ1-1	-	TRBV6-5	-	CASSDPSRNTEAFF	TGTGCCAGCAGTGATCCGAGCAGAAACACTGAAGCTTTCTTT
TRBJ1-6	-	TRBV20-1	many	CSALDGPSLHF	TGCAGTGCCTTGGACGGGCCCTCACTCCACTTT
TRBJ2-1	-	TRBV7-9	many	CASSLLGPPFTNEQFF	TGTGCCAGCAGCTTATTAGGGCCTCCCTTCACCAATGAGCAGTTCTTC
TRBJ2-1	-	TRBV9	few	CASSVVAENYNEQFF	TGTGCCAGCAGCGTAGTGGCAGAAAACTACAATGAGCAGTTCTTC
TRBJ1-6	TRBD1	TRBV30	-	CAWSRPGTGDSPLHF	TGTGCCTGGAGTCGACCCGGGACAGGGGATTCACCCCTCCACTTT
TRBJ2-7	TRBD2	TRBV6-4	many	CASSPTAGGSEQYF	TGTGCCAGCAGTCCCACCGCCGGCGGGAGCGAGCAGTACTTC
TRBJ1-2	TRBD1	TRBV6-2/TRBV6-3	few	CASSALGQARGYTF	TGTGCCAGCAGCGCACTAGGACAGGCTCGCGGCTACACCTTC